This entry lists 7 T cell receptor beta chains sequenced from one sample in a study of neurological immune-mediated disorders. TCRdb ran MiXCR on the 5' RACE reads and lists one entry per CDR3 protein. The sample has about 28,000 distinct CDR3 sequences; approximately 12% are singletons. Sequencing was performed on PBMCs. These receptors all come from a man between 60 and 75 years old in good health.

This clonotype has a count of ten or more. This chain links TRBV7-9 with TRBJ1-5; 7 bases fit TRBD1. Germline loops: CDR1 SEHNR, CDR2 FQNEAQ (reference sequence). CDR3 length: 14 amino acids. Trimming removed 4 bases from V and 3 bases from J; junction bases left unmatched: 3. As DNA, the CDR3 is TGTGCCAGCAGCTCAGGGGGACTCAATCAGCCCCAGCATTTT. Translating gives CASSSGGLNQPQHF. The whole variable domain, filled in from reference TRBV7-9 and TRBJ1-5, reads DTGVSQNPRHKITKRGQNVTFRCDPISEHNRLYWYRQTLGQGPEFLTYFQNEAQLEKSRLLSDRFSAERPKGSFSTLEIQRTEQGDSAMYLCASSSGGLNQPQHFGDGTRLSIL.

This clonotype was counted at least ten times. This rearrangement joins TRBV7-9 to TRBJ2-5; 9 bases align to TRBD2. V dropped 6 bases and J dropped 4; count of bases not matched to a gene: 12. The CDR3 covers 16 residues. CDR1 and CDR2 (germline): SEHNR, FQNEAQ (reference sequence). The CDR3 loop is CASSLSGTSSRETQYF. The CDR3, as DNA: TGTGCCAGCAGTTTGTCCGGGACTAGCTCTAGAGAGACCCAGTACTTC.

This clonotype came up many times. The chain has TRBV14 and TRBJ2-5, with unresolved D. Germline CDR1 and CDR2: SGHDN and FVKESK. V lost 0 bases, J lost 0 bases, and 14 bases lay in between. CDR3 length: 17 residues. The CDR3 here is CASSQEYSFTYQETQYF. The DNA for the CDR3 is TGTGCCAGCAGCCAAGAATATTCTTTTACGTACCAAGAGACCCAGTACTTC.

This clonotype appeared many times. The J gene is TRBJ2-3, the V gene TRBV29-1, with D tentatively TRBD2 (6 bases). V was pared by 3 bases and J by 2 bases, with 12 bases between. Looked up from germline, CDR1 is SQVTM and CDR2 is ANQGSEA. This CDR3 has 14 amino acids. As DNA, the CDR3 is TGCAGCGTTGATAGTAGCGGATTCACAGATACGCAGTATTTT. Translated: CSVDSSGFTDTQYF.

This clonotype was picked up many times. The chain couples TRBV6-1 to TRBJ1-3; D possibly corresponds to TRBD1 (5 bases). The CDR3 spans 16 residues. CDR1 and CDR2 (germline): MNHNS, SASEGT. Trimming shortened V by 4 bases and J by 1 base, and 14 bases separated the two germline ends. DNA for the CDR3: TGTGCCAGCAGTGTTGGGGCTCTTATATCTGGAAACACCATATATTTT. Amino acid sequence: CASSVGALISGNTIYF.

This clonotype was counted at least ten times. The chain couples TRBV6-6 to TRBJ2-7; TRBD1 matches at 12 bases. This CDR3 has 17 amino acids. Germline V gene sequence: CDR1 MNHNY, CDR2 SVGAGI (reference sequence). The V gene end was trimmed by 0 bases and the J gene end by 12 bases; junction bases not matched to a gene: 15. CDR3 nucleotides: TGTGCCAGCAGTTACTCGGGGGGGACAGGGGGCACGGACCGTACGTACTTC. Translating gives CASSYSGGTGGTDRTYF.

On this clonotype itself: This may stem from a read error, because a much larger clone lies one nucleotide away. The J gene is TRBJ2-7, the V gene TRBV5-1; D is ambiguous. Germline lookup yields CDR1 SGHRS and CDR2 YFSETQ. The CDR3 loop spans 14 amino acids. Trimming pared 1 base from V and 6 bases from J, leaving 14 bases between. The CDR3 sequence: CASSLWAETCEQYF. The CDR3 DNA is TGCGCCAGCAGCTTGTGGGCGGAAACCTGCGAGCAGTACTTC. Full variable domain (missing parts from reference TRBV5-1 and TRBJ2-7): KAGVTQTPRYLIKTRGQQVTLSCSPISGHRSVSWYQQTPGQGLQFLFEYFSETQRNKGNFPGRFSGRQFSNSRSEMNVSTLELGDSALYLCASSLWAETCEQYFGPGTRLTVT.